The 13 T cell receptor beta chains below all came from one sample that was sequenced in a study of blood T cell repertoires in COVID-19. Clones were read by immunoSEQ multiplex PCR, and TCRdb kept only the in-frame ones, dropping some. The data show under 200,000 clones, 85% to 90% seen once. Sequences were obtained from peripheral blood. The receptors come from a man aged 50 to 60 with active or convalescent COVID-19.

The chain has TRBV6-2 or TRBV6-3 and TRBJ1-5; D uncertain. Trimming cost V 1 base and J 0 bases, with 10 bases left between them. In germline, CDR1 is MNHEY, CDR2 SVGEGT. This CDR3 region has 16 residues. CDR3 DNA sequence: TGTGCCAGCAGTTACTGGCAGGCCGATAGCAATCAGCCCCAGCATTTT. It codes for CASSYWQADSNQPQHF.

The V gene is TRBV9, the J gene TRBJ2-3, with D tentatively TRBD2 (6 bases). This CDR3 is 15 amino acids long. Germline assignment: CDR1 SGDLS and CDR2 YYNGEE. The ends were cut back, 6 bases at V and 2 bases at J, with 16 bases in the middle. The CDR3 here is CASTPTGGATDTQYF. CDR3 nucleotides: TGTGCCAGCACCCCCACCGGGGGAGCCACAGATACGCAGTATTTT.

The rearrangement uses TRBV29-1 and TRBJ2-7; TRBD2 matches at 10 bases. The CDR3 runs 12 residues. With 7 bases clipped from V and 5 bases from J, the junction kept 5 bases outside the gene matches. Looked up from germline, CDR1 is SQVTM and CDR2 is ANQGSEA. The CDR3 reads CSAGSGGDEQYF. The CDR3, as DNA: TGCAGCGCAGGGAGCGGGGGGGACGAGCAGTACTTC.

The V gene is TRBV7-8, the J gene TRBJ1-1, with D possibly being TRBD1 (5 bases). Trimming shortened V by 5 bases and J by 6 bases, and 22 bases separated the two germline ends. The CDR3 loop spans 16 amino acids. Germline values: CDR1 SGHVS, CDR2 FQNEAQ. The CDR3 sequence is CASSHRGQPTNAEAFF. CDR3 bases: TGTGCCAGCAGCCATAGGGGTCAGCCGACCAACGCTGAAGCTTTCTTT.

In its sample, this clone was seen once. This chain links TRBV13 with TRBJ1-1, with D perhaps matching TRBD1 (6 bases). The CDR3 is 16 amino acids. Trimming removed 6 bases from V and 2 bases from J, with 19 bases in between. The germline V gene encodes CDR1 PRHDT and CDR2 FYEKMQ (reference sequence). The CDR3 protein is CASRQILRGPNTEAFF. The CDR3 DNA sequence: TGTGCCAGCAGACAAATCCTCAGGGGCCCTAACACTGAAGCTTTCTTT.

CDR3: CASSRDSRETQYF. CDR3 bases: TGTGCCAGCAGCAGGGACAGTCGAGAGACCCAGTACTTC. The chain employs TRBV6-2 or TRBV6-3 and TRBJ2-5; 7 bases fit TRBD1. CDR3 size: 13 residues. Germline V gene sequence: CDR1 MNHEY, CDR2 SVGEGT. J lost 4 bases, V lost 6 bases, and 5 bases had no gene match.

This clone was counted only a few times. The same CDR3 arises from other DNA sequences in this sample as well. V and J are TRBV10-3 and TRBJ1-5; a possible D gene is TRBD1 (5 bases). Deletions cut 9 bases from V and 0 bases from J, with 12 bases between. The germline V gene has CDR1 ENHRY and CDR2 SYGVKD. This CDR3 contains 14 residues. The CDR3 DNA sequence: TGTGCCATAGGCACGGGGGATAGCAATCAGCCCCAGCATTTT. Its protein product is CAIGTGDSNQPQHF.

The chain links TRBV4-1 to TRBJ1-4; 9 nucleotides align to TRBD1. With V trimmed by 0 bases and J by 8 bases, 10 bases remained unmatched. The CDR3 spans 17 residues. Germline assignment: CDR1 MGHRA and CDR2 YSYEKL. CDR3 loop: CASSQDNLGTGTEKLFF. CDR3 coding DNA: TGCGCCAGCAGCCAAGATAATCTTGGGACAGGGACCGAAAAACTGTTTTTT.

The chain links TRBV29-1 to TRBJ2-5, with D uncertain. CDR3 length: 13 residues. The V gene's germline CDR1 is SQVTM and CDR2 ANQGSEA. V lost 1 base, J lost 2 bases, and 8 bases lay in between. CDR3 loop: CSVEGAAQETQYF. In nucleotides, the CDR3 is TGCAGCGTTGAAGGGGCAGCTCAAGAGACCCAGTACTTC.

This sequence joins TRBV2 and TRBJ2-7; D is perhaps TRBD2 (5 bases). The CDR3 totals 15 residues. Trimming took off 2 bases at V and 1 base at J, with 12 bases between the two ends. CDR1 SNHLY and CDR2 FYNNEI come from the germline V gene. Here the CDR3 reads CASSESTGRSYEQYF. The CDR3 nucleotides read TGTGCCAGCAGTGAATCGACGGGGAGATCCTACGAGCAGTACTTC.

This chain uses TRBV19 with TRBJ2-2, with a weak D call TRBD1 (5 bases). CDR1 LNHDA and CDR2 SQIVND come from the germline V gene (reference sequence). Between the trimmed V and J ends, which lost 3 bases and 5 bases, there was a span of 10 bases. This CDR3 contains 14 residues. The CDR3 DNA follows: TGTGCCAGTAGTATCCAGGGAAGGACCGGGGAGCTGTTTTTT. Protein sequence: CASSIQGRTGELFF.

The chain couples TRBV7-2 to TRBJ1-6, with D perhaps TRBD1 (5 bases). The CDR3 covers 17 residues. CDR1 and CDR2 (germline): SGHTA, FQGNSA. Deletions cut 1 base from V and 6 bases from J, with 16 bases between. CDR3 in DNA: TGTGCCAGCAGCTTAGGGATCCGGGGGAGGATTAATTCACCCCTCCACTTT. Translating it yields CASSLGIRGRINSPLHF. Full variable domain (rest looked up from reference TRBV7-2 and TRBJ1-6): GAGVSQSPSNKVTEKGKDVELRCDPISGHTALYWYRQSLGQGLEFLIYFQGNSAPDKSGLPSDRFSAERTGGSVSTLTIQRTQQEDSAVYLCASSLGIRGRINSPLHFGNGTRLTVT.

This chain joins TRBV5-5 and TRBJ1-1; the match to TRBD1 covers 9 bases. Germline V gives CDR1 SGHKS, CDR2 YYEKEE (reference sequence). The CDR3 is 15 amino acids. Trimming cost V 1 base and J 11 bases; bases outside gene matches: 12. The CDR3 bases are TGTGCCAGCAGCTTGTTGGACAGGGGCCTTCTGGACGCTTTCTTT. Its protein product is CASSLLDRGLLDAFF.